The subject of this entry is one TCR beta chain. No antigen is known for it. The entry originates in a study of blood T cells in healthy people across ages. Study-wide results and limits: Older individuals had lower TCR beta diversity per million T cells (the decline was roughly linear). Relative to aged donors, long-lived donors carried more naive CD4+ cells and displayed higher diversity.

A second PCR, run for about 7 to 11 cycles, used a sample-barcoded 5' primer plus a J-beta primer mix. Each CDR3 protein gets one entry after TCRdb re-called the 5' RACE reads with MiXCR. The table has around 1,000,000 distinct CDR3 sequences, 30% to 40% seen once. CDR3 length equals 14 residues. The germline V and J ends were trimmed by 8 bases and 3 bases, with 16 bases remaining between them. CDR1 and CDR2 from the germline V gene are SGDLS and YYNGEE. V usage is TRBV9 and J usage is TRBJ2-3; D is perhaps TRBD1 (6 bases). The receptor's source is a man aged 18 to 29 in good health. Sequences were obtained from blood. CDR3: CASQDRTNTDTQYF. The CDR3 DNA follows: TGTGCCAGTCAAGACAGGACAAATACAGATACGCAGTATTTT.